The 25 T cell receptor beta chains listed next were all sequenced from one sample in a study of T cells after yellow fever vaccination. TCRdb called the 5' RACE reads again in MiXCR, with one record for every CDR3 protein. The data show approximately 90,000 distinct CDR3 sequences, around 5.5% seen once. The starting material was CD8+ T cells sorted from PBMCs, obtained 10 days after the yellow fever booster vaccination. Receptor source: a young man who received the YFV17D yellow fever vaccine.

This sequence joins TRBV5-1 and TRBJ1-2, with TRBD1 identical over 12 bases. Germline trimming cut 4 bases from V and 8 bases from J; bases unmatched to any gene: 12. The CDR3 is 16 residues long. Germline CDR1 and CDR2: SGHRS and YFSETQ. In nucleotides, the CDR3 is TGCGCCAGCAGCGAGCCGGGACAGGGGGCTCGGGACGGCTACACCTTC. Translated: CASSEPGQGARDGYTF. The entire variable domain, with the rest obtained from reference TRBV5-1 and TRBJ1-2, is as follows: KAGVTQTPRYLIKTRGQQVTLSCSPISGHRSVSWYQQTPGQGLQFLFEYFSETQRNKGNFPGRFSGRQFSNSRSEMNVSTLELGDSALYLCASSEPGQGARDGYTFGSGTRLTVV.

The chain is built from TRBV27 and TRBJ2-7; tentative D call: TRBD1 (6 bases). The CDR3 consists of 14 residues. Looked up from germline, CDR1 is MNHEY and CDR2 is SMNVEV (reference sequence). V lost 0 bases, J lost 6 bases, and 12 bases lay in between. CDR3 sequence (DNA): TGTGCCAGCAGTTTATCCCCCGGGACATCCGAGCAGTACGTC. It specifies CASSLSPGTSEQYV.

The gene calls are TRBV7-9 and TRBJ1-6, with 7 bases lining up with TRBD1. The germline CDR1 and CDR2 sequences are SEHNR and FQNEAQ (reference sequence). The CDR3 is 16 residues long. V was clipped by 4 bases and J by 0 bases; unmatched bases: 3. The CDR3 DNA reads TGTGCCAGCAGCTCGACAGGGAGCTCCTATAATTCACCCCTCCACTTT. Translated: CASSSTGSSYNSPLHF.

The CDR3 DNA sequence: TGCAGTGCTGGGGACTTTAACAATGAGCAGTTCTTC. This sequence encodes CSAGDFNNEQFF. This chain joins TRBV20-1 and TRBJ2-1; weak D call: TRBD2 (6 bases). The CDR3 covers 12 residues. CDR1 and CDR2 from the germline V gene are DFQATT and SNEGSKA (reference sequence). V was trimmed by 5 bases and J by 5 bases, leaving 10 bases between them.

Ten or more counts support this clonotype. CDR3 amino acids: CASSPGWDGAHNEQFF. In DNA, the CDR3 is TGCGCCAGCAGCCCGGGTTGGGACGGGGCCCACAATGAGCAGTTCTTC. The gene calls are TRBV5-1 and TRBJ2-1; D possibly matches TRBD1 or TRBD2 (5 bases each). V lost 4 bases, J lost 5 bases, and 19 bases lay in between. The length of the CDR3 is 16 residues. Germline V gene sequence: CDR1 SGHRS, CDR2 YFSETQ.

This clonotype came up a few times. This rearrangement joins TRBV29-1 to TRBJ2-2; TRBD1 agrees at 7 bases. Germline V lookup: CDR1 SQVTM, CDR2 ANQGSEA. The CDR3 has 13 amino acids. CDR3 DNA sequence: TGCGCGGTAGGGGACAGTAACACCGGGGAGCTGTTTTTT. Its protein product is CAVGDSNTGELFF.

This clonotype was counted at least ten times. The chain carries TRBV12-3 or TRBV12-4 and TRBJ2-5; 15 bases fit TRBD2. Trimming at V came to 7 bases and at J to 3 bases, leaving 3 bases not matched to a gene. This CDR3 spans 15 amino acids. The CDR3 nucleotides are TGTGCCAGCACCGGACTAGCGGGGGGGGAAGAGACCCAGTACTTC. Amino acids: CASTGLAGGEETQYF.

The rearrangement links TRBV6-4 to TRBJ2-3, with 8 bases aligning to TRBD2. The CDR3 extends over 16 amino acids. Germline-derived CDR1 and CDR2 are MRHNA and SNTAGT. After removal of 3 bases from V and 2 bases from J, the junction contained 7 bases not matched to a gene. CDR3 nucleotide sequence: TGTGCCAGCAGTGAGGCGGGGGGAAAACACACAGATACGCAGTATTTT. This gives the protein CASSEAGGKHTDTQYF.

This clonotype was seen at least ten times. The DNA of the CDR3 is TGTGCCAGCAGCTTCTATGGGGCCGGGGCCAATGAGCAGTTCTTC. It encodes CASSFYGAGANEQFF. The chain links TRBV11-2 to TRBJ2-1, with D perhaps matching TRBD1 or TRBD2 (5 bases each). The CDR3 loop spans 15 amino acids. Between the trimmed V and J ends, which lost 3 bases and 6 bases, there was a span of 15 bases. Germline values: CDR1 SGHAT, CDR2 FQNNGV.

This clonotype has only a few counts. The rearrangement joins TRBV7-2 to TRBJ2-7; 7 bases are a match to TRBD2. CDR1 is SGHTA, CDR2 FQGNSA, per germline. Losses at the gene ends were 5 bases for V and 1 base for J; bases not matched to a gene: 11. The CDR3 is 16 residues long. CDR3 DNA: TGTGCCAGCAGCCGTGGGCGGGGGATCGGTTCCTACGAGCAGTACGTC. The encoded protein is CASSRGRGIGSYEQYV.

The rearrangement uses TRBV19 and TRBJ2-1; no definite D call. Germline V lookup: CDR1 LNHDA, CDR2 SQIVND (reference sequence). This CDR3 is 15 amino acids long. With 7 bases removed from V and 0 bases from J, the gap between germline ends came to 13 bases. The CDR3 here is CASNPGLDSYNEQFF. In DNA, the CDR3 is TGTGCCAGTAATCCCGGGTTAGACTCCTACAATGAGCAGTTCTTC.

This chain joins TRBV4-2 and TRBJ2-1, with 10 bases fitting TRBD2. The V gene's germline CDR1 is LGHNA and CDR2 YNFKEQ. The V gene end was trimmed by 5 bases and the J gene end by 7 bases; junction bases not matched to a gene: 11. The CDR3 is 16 residues long. The chain's CDR3 is CASSKIAGGSHNEQFF. The CDR3 DNA is TGTGCCAGCAGCAAAATAGCGGGGGGCTCCCATAATGAGCAGTTCTTC.

The chain employs TRBV4-1 and TRBJ2-3, with a weak D call TRBD1 (6 bases). CDR1 MGHRA and CDR2 YSYEKL come from the germline V gene. The CDR3 extends over 17 amino acids. The V and J ends lost 2 bases and 0 bases respectively, with 15 bases between them. The CDR3 is CASSQLNRVASTDTQYF. CDR3 DNA: TGCGCCAGCAGCCAATTAAACAGGGTAGCAAGCACAGATACGCAGTATTTT.

This clonotype appeared a few times. The V gene is TRBV11-2, the J gene TRBJ1-6, with D hard to call. The V and J ends lost 0 bases and 7 bases respectively, with 10 bases between them. This CDR3 comprises 15 residues. Germline CDR1 reads SGHAT; CDR2 reads FQNNGV. In DNA, the CDR3 is TGTGCCAGCAGCTTAGATCCCCCGGCGAATTCACCCCTCCACTTT. Translating gives CASSLDPPANSPLHF. Combining the CDR3 with reference TRBV11-2 and TRBJ1-6 gives the whole variable domain EAGVAQSPRYKIIEKRQSVAFWCNPISGHATLYWYQQILGQGPKLLIQFQNNGVVDDSQLPKDRFSAERLKGVDSTLKIQPAKLEDSAVYLCASSLDPPANSPLHFGNGTRLTVT.

The chain joins TRBV12-3 or TRBV12-4 to TRBJ2-1; tentatively, D is TRBD1 (6 bases). Trimming shortened V by 6 bases and J by 5 bases, and 20 bases separated the two germline ends. The CDR3 runs to 16 residues. DNA for the CDR3: TGTGCCAGCAGCCGGAGTGGGCAGGGGAAGGACAATGAGCAGTTCTTC. Protein sequence: CASSRSGQGKDNEQFF.

This clonotype has a handful of counts. This rearrangement joins TRBV11-2 to TRBJ1-1, with D perhaps TRBD1 (5 bases). The CDR3 runs to 13 residues. V gave up 10 bases and J gave up 0 bases, with 12 bases separating them. CDR1 is SGHAT, CDR2 FQNNGV, per germline. The CDR3 region has the DNA TGTGCCACCCCACCGGGGGTGAACACTGAAGCTTTCTTT. Encoded protein: CATPPGVNTEAFF.

This clonotype was seen a few times. The chain joins TRBV4-3 to TRBJ2-3; 8 nucleotides line up with TRBD1. The germline V gene has CDR1 LGHNA and CDR2 YSLEER. The CDR3 totals 17 residues. With 4 bases clipped from V and 2 bases from J, the junction kept 11 bases outside the gene matches. The CDR3 region has the DNA TGCGCCAGCAGCCGAGCACTCAGGACAGGGATCACAGATACGCAGTATTTT. It is translated as CASSRALRTGITDTQYF.

Only a few counts were recorded for this clonotype. This sequence joins TRBV4-3 and TRBJ2-4; TRBD1 might be the D (6 bases). CDR3 size: 15 residues. Germline CDR1 is LGHNA and CDR2 is YSLEER. Trimming stripped 2 bases from V and 2 bases from J, with 10 bases between. CDR3 bases: TGCGCCAGCAGCCAACTACAGGGAACCAAAAACATTCAGTACTTC. It encodes CASSQLQGTKNIQYF.

This clonotype was counted only a few times. This rearrangement joins TRBV20-1 to TRBJ1-6; 9 bases are a match to TRBD1. CDR3 size: 17 residues. The junction had 6 bases not matched to a gene; V was cut back by 0 bases and J by 3 bases. In germline, CDR1 is DFQATT, CDR2 SNEGSKA (reference sequence). The DNA for the CDR3 is TGCAGTGCTAGAGATTCGAACAGGGGGCTCTATAATTCACCCCTCCACTTT. Residues: CSARDSNRGLYNSPLHF.

This clonotype was seen many times. The chain uses TRBV7-9 and TRBJ2-1; 14 positions agree with TRBD2. Trimming removed 5 bases from V and 1 base from J; junction bases left unmatched: 10. Germline CDR1 SEHNR, CDR2 FQNEAQ (reference sequence). The CDR3 has 19 residues. CDR3 sequence reads: CASSDPGLAGAISYNEQFF. As DNA, the CDR3 is TGTGCCAGCAGCGATCCGGGACTAGCGGGGGCCATTTCCTACAATGAGCAGTTCTTC.

This clonotype was seen repeatedly, ten times or more. The V gene is TRBV12-3 or TRBV12-4, the J gene TRBJ2-5, with 13 bases matching TRBD2. The J segment lost 2 bases and the V segment lost 6 bases, leaving 3 bases of the junction unmatched. This CDR3 is built from 15 residues. CDR3 loop: CASSRTSGGQETQYF. The CDR3 DNA sequence: TGTGCCAGCAGCAGGACTAGCGGGGGACAAGAGACCCAGTACTTC.

The rearrangement uses TRBV15 and TRBJ2-5; D uncertain. The CDR3 runs to 15 residues. Germline V gives CDR1 LNHNV, CDR2 YYDKDF (reference sequence). Trimming shortened V by 0 bases and J by 4 bases, and 12 bases separated the two germline ends. The CDR3 is CATSREGILSETQYF. The CDR3 coding sequence is TGTGCCACCAGCAGAGAGGGTATTTTGTCAGAGACCCAGTACTTC.

This clonotype appeared a few times. This rearrangement joins TRBV4-3 to TRBJ2-7; D possibly corresponds to TRBD1 (5 bases). The CDR3 runs 17 residues. Trimming took 1 base from V and 1 from J, leaving 17 bases between them. CDR1 is LGHNA and CDR2 is YSLEER in the germline V gene. The CDR3, as DNA: TGCGCCAGCAGCCAAGGCGCTTGGGGCCCTAGATCCTACGAGCAGTACTTC. It codes for CASSQGAWGPRSYEQYF.

The sample holds a few counts of this clonotype. This chain links TRBV4-2 with TRBJ2-7; D possibly corresponds to TRBD2 (5 bases). This CDR3 spans 14 amino acids. The ends were cut back, 2 bases at V and 3 bases at J, with 11 bases in the middle. Germline V gene sequence: CDR1 LGHNA, CDR2 YNFKEQ. CDR3 sequence reads: CASSQISENYEQYF. The CDR3 nucleotides are TGTGCCAGCAGCCAAATTAGCGAGAACTACGAGCAGTACTTC.

This clonotype was recorded at least ten times. The genes are TRBV11-2 and TRBJ2-5, with D possibly matching TRBD2 (6 bases). CDR3 length: 15 residues. The V and J ends lost 5 bases and 1 base respectively, with 14 bases between them. Germline assignment: CDR1 SGHAT and CDR2 FQNNGV. The DNA for the CDR3 is TGTGCCAGCAGCCCCCCCGCCGGGGGCCAAGAGACCCAGTACTTC. It specifies CASSPPAGGQETQYF. Using reference TRBV11-2 and TRBJ2-5 for the parts outside the CDR3, the full variable domain is EAGVAQSPRYKIIEKRQSVAFWCNPISGHATLYWYQQILGQGPKLLIQFQNNGVVDDSQLPKDRFSAERLKGVDSTLKIQPAKLEDSAVYLCASSPPAGGQETQYFGPGTRLLVL.